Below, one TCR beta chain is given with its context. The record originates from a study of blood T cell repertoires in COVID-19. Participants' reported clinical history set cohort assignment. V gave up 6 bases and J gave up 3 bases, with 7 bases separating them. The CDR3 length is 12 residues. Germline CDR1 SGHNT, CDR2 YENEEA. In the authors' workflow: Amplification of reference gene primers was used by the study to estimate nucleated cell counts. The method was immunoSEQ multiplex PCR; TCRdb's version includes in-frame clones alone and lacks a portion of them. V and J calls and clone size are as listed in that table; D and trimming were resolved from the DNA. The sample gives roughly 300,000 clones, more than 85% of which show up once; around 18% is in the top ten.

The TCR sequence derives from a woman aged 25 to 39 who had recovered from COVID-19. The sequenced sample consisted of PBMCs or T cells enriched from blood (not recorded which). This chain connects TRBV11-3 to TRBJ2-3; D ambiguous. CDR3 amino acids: CASSHRTDTQYF. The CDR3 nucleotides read TGTGCCAGCAGTCACCGGACAGATACGCAGTATTTT.